The text below deals with one T cell receptor beta chain. What antigen it recognizes has not been identified. Each CD8+ T cell subset was flow-sorted in triplicate, with fewer than 350,000 cells per subset placed directly into RLT lysis buffer. To keep memory contaminants out, a stringent definition of naive CD8+ T cells was applied: CD45RO-CCR7+CD27+CD95-. Peripheral blood mononuclear cells were isolated from buffy coats by standard density gradient centrifugation. A FACSAria III was used to flow-sort naive CXCR3-negative and CXCR3-positive CD8+ T cells. An RNeasy Mini Kit was used to extract total RNA from the sorted cells. Sequenced on a NextSeq 550. The Human TCR Profiling Kit (MiLaboratory) was used to make UMI-labeled 5' RACE TRB cDNA libraries. cDNA synthesis used the entire amount of extracted RNA, and PCR amplification then used the entire amount of cDNA produced. Libraries were prepared in parallel with an identical number of PCR cycles. Concerning the study's data processing: With a requirement of at least two reads per UMI, MIGEC and MiXCR extracted about 50,000 +/- 10,000 unique UMI-labeled TRB cDNA molecules per library. On average, each library contained 40,000 +/- 10,000 functional in-frame TRB CDR3 nucleotide clonotypes without stop codons. After downsampling to 5000 UMI-labeled TRB molecules per sample, diversity metrics, including normalized Shannon-Wiener and Chao1, were computed in VDJtools. Clonotype-size-weighted physicochemical properties of the central five CDR3 residues (interaction energy, strength, volume and Kidera factor 4) were computed in VDJtools. The reads went through TCRdb reprocessing, and each CDR3 protein sequence gets one entry with no DNA. The V and J calls were determined by TCRdb, not by the authors. The sample's clone listing holds fewer than 55,000 distinct CDR3 sequences. About 1.6% of the sample goes to the ten largest clones.

The data were taken from a study of CXCR3-negative and CXCR3-positive naive CD8 T cells (dated by TCRdb to about 2019). The study in broad terms: In total, roughly 140 million TRB reads were obtained, which works out to roughly 1.5 +/- 0.3 million reads per library. For the TRBV-TRBJ cluster analysis, the naive subsets came from about five donors, while the memory cells came from 3 donors. The diversity and physicochemical repertoire analyses included 11 donors pooled from two independent experiments. General conclusions and limits of the study: TRB CDR3s from CXCR3-positive naive cells showed higher hydrophobicity (lower Kidera factor 4), lower energy, and higher strength and volume indices than CXCR3-negative naive cells. Because surface CD5, which has been linked to self-reactivity in mice, was comparable between naive subsets, TCR interaction strength was also inferred from TRB CDR3 physicochemical properties. TRBV-TRBJ usage was similar between naive CXCR3-negative and CXCR3-positive cells from the same donor, while memory cells showed distinct patterns. Comparably high repertoire diversity was found in both naive subsets, whereas much lower repertoire diversity was found in memory CD8+ T cells. CXCR3 expression partially decreased after cryopreservation, so most assays used freshly isolated PBMCs.

CDR1 is given as LNHNV and CDR2 as YYDKDF, both from the germline V gene (reference sequence). CDR3 length: 15 amino acids, cysteine to phenylalanine. The coding DNA is unavailable. This receptor chain uses TRBV15 and TRBJ2-1; the TRBD2 assignment by TCRdb is unverifiable without DNA. This clonotype was obtained from a human donor in good health. Some clones in this sample may be carry-over from other donors' samples. The sequenced sample was naive CXCR3- CD8+ T cells from blood. The cell subset or site label on this specimen signifies: CD45RO-CCR7+CD27+CD95- naive CD8+ T cells lacking CXCR3 (TNR3-). CDR3 protein: CATSPRAGTYNEQFF. Reference TRBV15 and TRBJ2-1 genes cover what lies past the CDR3, so the full variable domain is DAMVIQNPRYQVTQFGKPVTLSCSQTLNHNVMYWYQQKSSQAPKLLFHYYDKDFNNEADTPDNFQSRRPNTSFCFLDIRSPGLGDTAMYLCATSPRAGTYNEQFFGPGTRLTVL.